These 21 T cell receptor beta chains came from one sample sequenced in a study of beta chain features in type 1 diabetes. What was sequenced were expressed TCRB transcripts, since all of the isolated RNA had been reverse transcribed. Measured with immunoSEQ multiplex PCR; TCRdb has only the in-frame clones, and not every one. Among under 550,000 clones listed, about 10% were seen once. The sequencing input was naive CD4+ T cells from blood. All receptors come from a woman under 30 in good health.

This clone was seen only a few times. V gene TRBV7-3 combines with J gene TRBJ2-1; TRBD1 aligns across 10 bases. The CDR3 has 15 amino acids. The J segment lost 3 bases and the V segment lost 4 bases, leaving 3 bases of the junction unmatched. Germline-derived CDR1 and CDR2 are SGHTA and FQGTGA. The CDR3 sequence is CASSSGTGVYNEQFF. For the CDR3, the DNA is TGTGCCAGCAGCTCAGGGACAGGGGTCTACAATGAGCAGTTCTTC.

The genes are TRBV10-3 and TRBJ2-7, with D hard to call. This CDR3 contains 13 residues. V was cut by 6 bases and J by 2 bases, with 11 bases left in between. CDR1 and CDR2 (germline): ENHRY, SYGVKD. CDR3 residues: CAIRADPTYEQYV. CDR3 coding DNA: TGTGCCATCAGGGCGGATCCCACCTACGAGCAGTACGTC.

This clone was detected only a few times. The chain employs TRBV7-2 and TRBJ1-1; D not certain. Germline CDR1 is SGHTA and CDR2 is FQGNSA. CDR3 length equals 13 residues. The V and J ends lost 3 bases and 2 bases respectively, with 7 bases between them. The CDR3 coding sequence is TGTGCCAGCAGCTTTATACTAAACACTGAAGCTTTCTTT. It encodes CASSFILNTEAFF.

This clone was seen a few times. The chain carries TRBV7-9 and TRBJ2-7, with 10 positions matching TRBD2. CDR1 and CDR2 from the germline V gene are SEHNR and FQNEAQ (reference sequence). The CDR3 loop spans 16 amino acids. V dropped 1 base and J dropped 4; count of bases not matched to a gene: 7. DNA for the CDR3: TGTGCCAGCAGCTTAGGAGCTAGCGGGAGTGGGTACGAGCAGTACTTC. Translation gives CASSLGASGSGYEQYF.

This clone occurred a few times. This chain links TRBV5-1 with TRBJ2-1; D is unresolved. The V gene's germline CDR1 is SGHRS and CDR2 YFSETQ. Trimming took off 4 bases at V and 7 bases at J, with 12 bases between the two ends. This CDR3 has 13 amino acids. The CDR3 sequence is CASSPFLGNEQFF. The CDR3, as DNA: TGCGCCAGCAGCCCCTTCTTGGGGAATGAGCAGTTCTTC.

This clone was observed a handful of times. The V gene is TRBV28, the J gene TRBJ1-4, with D unclear. Looked up from germline, CDR1 is MDHEN and CDR2 is SYDVKM. There are 13 residues in the CDR3. The V gene lost 8 bases and the J gene lost 14 bases, with 21 bases spanning the gap. The CDR3 nucleotides read TGTGCCAGCTCCCCCGGTGGTCGTAGGTTTCTGTTTTTT. Translating gives CASSPGGRRFLFF.

The chain links TRBV4-3 to TRBJ2-5, with 7 bases lining up with TRBD2. The germline gives CDR1 LGHNA, CDR2 YSLEER. V shed 1 base and J 1 base; nucleotides not matched to a gene: 6. The CDR3 is 16 amino acids. The CDR3 region is CASSQGGTGGQETQYF. The CDR3 coding sequence is TGCGCCAGCAGCCAAGGGGGGACGGGAGGCCAAGAGACCCAGTACTTC.

V usage is TRBV28 and J usage is TRBJ1-1; 8 nucleotides agree with TRBD1. V lost 6 bases, J lost 0 bases, and 9 bases stayed unmatched. The CDR3 is 16 amino acids. Per germline, CDR1 MDHEN and CDR2 SYDVKM. The CDR3 protein is CASRNSGTGMNTEAFF. The CDR3 coding sequence is TGTGCCAGCAGAAACTCCGGGACAGGTATGAACACTGAAGCTTTCTTT. The variable domain in full, with the rest retrieved from reference TRBV28 and TRBJ1-1, is DVKVTQSSRYLVKRTGEKVFLECVQDMDHENMFWYRQDPGLGLRLIYFSYDVKMKEKGDIPEGYSVSREKKERFSLILESASTNQTSMYLCASRNSGTGMNTEAFFGQGTRLTVV.

This chain uses TRBV5-1 with TRBJ2-2, with TRBD1 identical over 8 bases. Germline values: CDR1 SGHRS, CDR2 YFSETQ. The CDR3 totals 13 residues. The V and J ends lost 6 bases and 8 bases, in that order; junction bases with no gene match: 6. The CDR3 loop reads CASNRQGSGELFF. The CDR3 nucleotides read TGCGCCAGCAACCGACAGGGGAGTGGGGAGCTGTTTTTT.

This clone was observed once. The rearrangement uses TRBV6-5 and TRBJ2-1; tentatively, D is TRBD2 (5 bases). Trimming took off 6 bases at V and 4 bases at J, with 13 bases between the two ends. Germline CDR1 reads MNHEY; CDR2 reads SVGAGI. There are 14 residues in the CDR3. The DNA of the CDR3 is TGTGCCAGCAGGCTGGGGAGCCGTTACAATGAGCAGTTCTTC. Amino acid sequence: CASRLGSRYNEQFF.

This clone was recorded a few times. This rearrangement joins TRBV7-3 to TRBJ2-2; D not resolved. Trimming took off 2 bases at V and 0 bases at J, with 7 bases between the two ends. The CDR3 loop spans 15 amino acids. Germline assignment: CDR1 SGHTA and CDR2 FQGTGA. CDR3 nucleotides: TGTGCCAGCAGCTTACGGGTCCCGAACACCGGGGAGCTGTTTTTT. Encoded protein: CASSLRVPNTGELFF.

This clone appeared a few times. The genes are TRBV5-1 and TRBJ2-3, with D unresolved. The CDR3 loop spans 13 amino acids. Germline values: CDR1 SGHRS, CDR2 YFSETQ. Trimming took off 0 bases at V and 6 bases at J, with 8 bases between the two ends. CDR3 residues: CASSLENEDTQYF. DNA for the CDR3: TGCGCCAGCAGCTTGGAAAACGAGGATACGCAGTATTTT.

There are a few counts of this clone. This chain uses TRBV6-5 with TRBJ2-1, with D possibly TRBD2 on 6 matching bases. The ends were cut back, 6 bases at V and 9 bases at J, with 18 bases in the middle. Germline CDR1 and CDR2: MNHEY and SVGAGI. This CDR3 is 14 amino acids long. CDR3 bases: TGTGCCAGCAGCCTACAGGAGGGTATCGGTGAGCAGTTCTTC. Translation gives CASSLQEGIGEQFF.

This clone was detected only a few times. The V call is TRBV29-1, the J call TRBJ2-1; 9 bases match TRBD1. From germline, CDR1 is SQVTM and CDR2 ANQGSEA. This CDR3 has 15 residues. J was trimmed by 3 bases and V by 7 bases; bases with no gene match: 10. CDR3 nucleotides: TGCAGCGCCCTCAGCTCGGGACAGGGCTACAATGAGCAGTTCTTC. Its protein product is CSALSSGQGYNEQFF.

This clone has more than one count but fewer than ten. The CDR3 here is CASSLEGTLNTGELFF. Written as DNA, the CDR3 is TGTGCCAGCAGCTTAGAGGGGACACTTAACACCGGGGAGCTGTTTTTT. This chain joins TRBV7-9 and TRBJ2-2, with D possibly matching TRBD1 (6 bases). The length of the CDR3 is 16 residues. The germline V and J ends were trimmed by 1 base and 2 bases, with 11 bases remaining between them. Germline V gene lookup returns CDR1 SEHNR and CDR2 FQNEAQ (reference sequence). The entire variable domain, with the rest obtained from reference TRBV7-9 and TRBJ2-2, is as follows: DTGVSQNPRHKITKRGQNVTFRCDPISEHNRLYWYRQTLGQGPEFLTYFQNEAQLEKSRLLSDRFSAERPKGSFSTLEIQRTEQGDSAMYLCASSLEGTLNTGELFFGEGSRLTVL.

This clone was seen more than once but under ten times. This rearrangement joins TRBV9 to TRBJ1-3; D ambiguous. Trimming removed 5 bases from V and 4 bases from J, with 10 bases in between. From germline, CDR1 is SGDLS and CDR2 YYNGEE. CDR3 length: 13 amino acids. In DNA, the CDR3 is TGTGCCAGCAGTAAGATGGGGGGAAACACCATATATTTT. Translating it yields CASSKMGGNTIYF.

The chain recombines TRBV29-1 with TRBJ2-2; D remains ambiguous. The CDR3 totals 15 residues. Trimming removed 4 bases at V and 4 bases at J, with 16 bases between. Per germline, CDR1 SQVTM and CDR2 ANQGSEA. The CDR3 bases are TGCAGCGTTGGGACGGTCGGATCTCCCACCGGGGAGCTGTTTTTT. Amino acids: CSVGTVGSPTGELFF.

In its sample, this clone was seen a few times. The genes are TRBV5-4 and TRBJ2-1; D ambiguous. The CDR3 is 14 residues long. V was clipped by 4 bases and J by 5 bases, with 13 bases between them. Germline V gene lookup returns CDR1 SGHNT and CDR2 YYREEE (reference sequence). The CDR3 DNA sequence: TGTGCCAGCAGCCTACGTGGCCGACACAATGAGCAGTTCTTC. This translates into CASSLRGRHNEQFF.

This clone has just a few counts. V is TRBV5-1 and J is TRBJ2-3; 10 nucleotides align to TRBD2. After removal of 0 bases from V and 7 bases from J, the junction contained 8 bases not matched to a gene. This CDR3 is built from 16 residues. Germline CDR1 reads SGHRS; CDR2 reads YFSETQ. The CDR3: CASSLAAGGPENTQYF. As DNA, the CDR3 is TGCGCCAGCAGCTTGGCAGCGGGAGGGCCGGAGAATACGCAGTATTTT.

There are a few counts of this clone. The rearrangement links TRBV7-2 to TRBJ2-5; weak D call: TRBD1 (5 bases). V dropped 6 bases and J dropped 5 bases, with 13 bases sitting between them. The CDR3 runs 13 residues. CDR1 is SGHTA and CDR2 is FQGNSA in the germline V gene. CDR3 nucleotides: TGTGCCAGCAGAATAGTGGGGCAGGAGACCCAGTACTTC. Its translation is CASRIVGQETQYF.

This clone was seen more than once but under ten times. The J gene is TRBJ2-3, the V gene TRBV7-2, with D possibly being TRBD1 (6 bases). The CDR3 has 16 amino acids. The ends were cut back, 4 bases at V and 1 base at J, with 15 bases in the middle. From germline, CDR1 is SGHTA and CDR2 FQGNSA. The CDR3 nucleotides are TGTGCCAGCAGCTCACAACCGGGACACCGCACAGATACGCAGTATTTT. This gives the protein CASSSQPGHRTDTQYF.